This record concerns one TCR beta chain sequence. Its antigen is undetermined. Trimming pared 8 bases from V and 6 bases from J, leaving 17 bases between. The CDR3 has 13 amino acids. The germline V gene has CDR1 SGHVS and CDR2 FQNEAQ. These data come from a study of T cells in localized non-small cell lung cancer. Profiling relied on immunoSEQ multiplex PCR, and the TCRdb table lists in-frame clones only, not all of them. Of around 26,000 clones listed, 80% to 90% were seen once; the top ten hold about 3%. The study, taken as a whole, reports: Sequencing covered just one tumor region, so heterogeneity cannot be ruled out. Adjacent lung had a median about 55 of the 100 largest tumor clones.

The clonotype originates from a woman between 18 and 50 years old with stage I lung adenocarcinoma. The chain combines TRBV7-8 with TRBJ2-7; no clear D gene. The source was peripheral blood, collected before any cancer treatment. Here the CDR3 DNA reads TGTGCCAGCGGCCTTAACAACCCTTTCGAGCAGTACTTC. The encoded protein is CASGLNNPFEQYF.